The 10 T cell receptor beta chains below come from one sample, sequenced in a study of graft-versus-host responses after intestinal transplantation. Method: immunoSEQ multiplex PCR; TCRdb's copy keeps in-frame clones and lacks some. The sample includes some 150,000 clones, approximately 91% of them seen just once. Their antigen targets remain unknown. The sample was unstimulated CD4+ T cells sorted from spleen or lymph node cells, taken before intestinal transplant. The receptors originated from a human donor who received an intestinal transplant.

V usage is TRBV10-2 and J usage is TRBJ2-1, with a tentative D call TRBD2 (6 bases). The CDR3 has 16 amino acids. Germline V gene data show CDR1 as WSHSY and CDR2 as SAAADI. V was trimmed by 1 base and J by 4 bases, leaving 14 bases between them. The chain's CDR3 is CASSEWRGRGYNEQFF. DNA for the CDR3: TGCGCCAGCAGTGAGTGGAGGGGAAGAGGGTACAATGAGCAGTTCTTC.

CDR3 loop: CASSLANVLTF. CDR3 coding DNA: TGCGCCAGCAGCCTGGCCAACGTCCTGACTTTC. V is TRBV5-1 and J is TRBJ2-6; D is unresolved. Germline V gives CDR1 SGHRS, CDR2 YFSETQ. The CDR3 is made up of 11 amino acids. Trimming left V 4 bases short and J 6 bases short, with 2 bases between.

This chain joins TRBV5-1 and TRBJ2-1, with 8 nucleotides matching TRBD1. The CDR3 extends over 13 amino acids. V shed 3 bases and J 5 bases; nucleotides not matched to a gene: 1. Germline CDR1 SGHRS, CDR2 YFSETQ. CDR3 sequence: CASSSGQDNEQFF. The CDR3 DNA reads as TGCGCCAGCAGCTCGGGACAGGACAATGAGCAGTTCTTC.

Here the CDR3 reads CASSYDRGRNEQYF. DNA for the CDR3: TGTGCCAGCAGTTATGACAGGGGGCGGAACGAGCAGTACTTC. The rearrangement joins TRBV6-5 to TRBJ2-7, with 10 bases fitting TRBD1. The CDR3 has 14 residues. With 3 bases clipped from V and 5 bases from J, the junction kept 4 bases outside the gene matches. Germline V gene lookup returns CDR1 MNHEY and CDR2 SVGAGI.

The CDR3 loop reads CASSLVGLEQYF. The CDR3 DNA reads as TGTGCCAGCAGCTTAGTAGGACTAGAGCAGTACTTC. The chain links TRBV7-2 to TRBJ2-7, with D perhaps TRBD2 (6 bases). This CDR3 has 12 amino acids. From germline, CDR1 is SGHTA and CDR2 FQGNSA. The V end lost 1 base, the J end lost 7 bases, and 8 bases lay between the germline ends.

The rearrangement uses TRBV5-1 and TRBJ2-2; a possible D gene is TRBD2 (6 bases). The germline CDR1 and CDR2 sequences are SGHRS and YFSETQ. The CDR3 consists of 15 residues. Trimming took off 4 bases at V and 4 bases at J, with 14 bases between the two ends. The chain's CDR3 is CASSLLSSATGELFF. In nucleotides, the CDR3 is TGCGCCAGCAGCCTCCTTTCTAGCGCCACCGGGGAGCTGTTTTTT. The full variable domain, its missing parts supplied by reference TRBV5-1 and TRBJ2-2, is KAGVTQTPRYLIKTRGQQVTLSCSPISGHRSVSWYQQTPGQGLQFLFEYFSETQRNKGNFPGRFSGRQFSNSRSEMNVSTLELGDSALYLCASSLLSSATGELFFGEGSRLTVL.

This chain uses TRBV7-9 with TRBJ2-7; TRBD2 aligns across 14 bases. The junction had 6 bases not matched to a gene; V was cut back by 0 bases and J by 2 bases. The CDR3 totals 18 residues. Germline lookup yields CDR1 SEHNR and CDR2 FQNEAQ (reference sequence). CDR3 nucleotides: TGTGCCAGCAGCTTAGCTAGAGGACTAGCGGGAGGAACCTACGAGCAGTACTTC. Its protein is CASSLARGLAGGTYEQYF.

This clone appeared a single time. The rearrangement joins TRBV6-1 to TRBJ1-1; D not resolved. Germline-derived CDR1 and CDR2 are MNHNS and SASEGT. V was pared by 5 bases and J by 1 base, with 11 bases between. The CDR3 loop spans 14 amino acids. This CDR3 reads CASSSRTGNTEAFF. DNA for the CDR3: TGTGCCAGCAGTTCGAGGACTGGGAACACTGAAGCTTTCTTT.

V is TRBV7-3 and J is TRBJ2-1, with D unresolved. Germline CDR1 SGHTA, CDR2 FQGTGA. This CDR3 comprises 12 residues. The V end was cut by 0 bases, the J end by 12 bases, with 9 bases between. CDR3 loop: CASSLTGRGQFF. The CDR3 coding sequence is TGTGCCAGCAGCTTAACAGGGCGAGGGCAGTTCTTC.

The V gene is TRBV6-6, the J gene TRBJ2-7; no clear D. Germline values: CDR1 MNHNY, CDR2 SVGAGI (reference sequence). CDR3 size: 14 residues. Trimming removed 5 bases from V and 3 bases from J, with 14 bases in between. Here the CDR3 DNA reads TGTGCCAGCAGTACTCACCCTGCACTCTACGAGCAGTACTTC. Its protein is CASSTHPALYEQYF.